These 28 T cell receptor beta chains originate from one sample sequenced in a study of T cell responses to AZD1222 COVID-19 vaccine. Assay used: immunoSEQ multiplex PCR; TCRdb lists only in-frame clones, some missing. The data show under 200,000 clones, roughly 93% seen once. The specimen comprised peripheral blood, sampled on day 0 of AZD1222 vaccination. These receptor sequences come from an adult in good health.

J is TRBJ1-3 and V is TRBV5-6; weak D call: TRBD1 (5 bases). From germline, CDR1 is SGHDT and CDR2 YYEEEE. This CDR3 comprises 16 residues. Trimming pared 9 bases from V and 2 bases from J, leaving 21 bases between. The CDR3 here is CATNRQSGIPGNTIYF. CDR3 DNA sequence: TGTGCCACAAATCGACAGTCGGGAATACCTGGAAACACCATATATTTT.

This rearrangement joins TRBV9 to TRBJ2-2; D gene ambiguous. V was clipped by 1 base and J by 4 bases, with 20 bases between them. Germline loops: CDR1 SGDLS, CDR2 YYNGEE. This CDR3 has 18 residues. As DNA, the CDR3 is TGTGCCAGCAGCGTATCCCGAGTGTCGGGCGACCTCACCGGGGAGCTGTTTTTT. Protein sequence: CASSVSRVSGDLTGELFF. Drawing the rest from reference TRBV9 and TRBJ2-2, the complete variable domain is DSGVTQTPKHLITATGQRVTLRCSPRSGDLSVYWYQQSLDQGLQFLIQYYNGEERAKGNILERFSAQQFPDLHSELNLSSLELGDSALYFCASSVSRVSGDLTGELFFGEGSRLTVL.

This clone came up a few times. CDR3 loop: CASSSGRDYSNQPQHF. CDR3 bases: TGTGCCAGCAGTTCGGGCCGGGATTATAGCAATCAGCCCCAGCATTTT. V is TRBV28 and J is TRBJ1-5; D gene unclear. CDR3 size: 16 residues. V lost 4 bases and J lost 0, with 13 bases in between. CDR1 is MDHEN, CDR2 SYDVKM, per germline.

The CDR3 spells CASSLPRGNTGELFF. The CDR3 region has the DNA TGTGCCAGCAGCTTACCTAGGGGGAACACCGGGGAGCTGTTTTTT. The chain has TRBV11-1 and TRBJ2-2, with a possible D match to TRBD1 (5 bases). The CDR3 is made up of 15 amino acids. V was pared by 2 bases and J by 1 base, with 8 bases between. Germline V gene lookup returns CDR1 SGHAT and CDR2 FQDESV (reference sequence). Full variable domain (rest looked up from reference TRBV11-1 and TRBJ2-2): EAEVAQSPRYKITEKSQAVAFWCDPISGHATLYWYRQILGQGPELLVQFQDESVVDDSQLPKDRFSAERLKGVDSTLKIQPAELGDSAMYLCASSLPRGNTGELFFGEGSRLTVL.

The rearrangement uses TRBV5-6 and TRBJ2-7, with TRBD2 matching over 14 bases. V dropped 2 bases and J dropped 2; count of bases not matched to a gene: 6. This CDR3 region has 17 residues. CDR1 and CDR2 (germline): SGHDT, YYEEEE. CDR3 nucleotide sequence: TGTGCCAGCAGCTTCCGGACTAGCGGGAGGCTCCCCTACGAGCAGTACTTC. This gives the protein CASSFRTSGRLPYEQYF.

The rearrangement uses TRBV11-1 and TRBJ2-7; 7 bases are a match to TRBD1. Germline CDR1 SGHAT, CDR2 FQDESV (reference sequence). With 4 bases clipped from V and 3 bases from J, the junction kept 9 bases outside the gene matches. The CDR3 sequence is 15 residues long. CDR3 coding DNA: TGTGCCAGCAGCTCAAATCGACAGGGCCACTACGAGCAGTACTTC. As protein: CASSSNRQGHYEQYF.

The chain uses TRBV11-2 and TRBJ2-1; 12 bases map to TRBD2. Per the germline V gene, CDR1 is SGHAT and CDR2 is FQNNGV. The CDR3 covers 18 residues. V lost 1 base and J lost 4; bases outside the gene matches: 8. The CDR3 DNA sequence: TGTGCCAGCAGCTTAGGAAATCTAGCGGGGGGGCCGTACAATGAGCAGTTCTTC. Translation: CASSLGNLAGGPYNEQFF. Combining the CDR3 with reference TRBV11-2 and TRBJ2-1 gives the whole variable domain EAGVAQSPRYKIIEKRQSVAFWCNPISGHATLYWYQQILGQGPKLLIQFQNNGVVDDSQLPKDRFSAERLKGVDSTLKIQPAKLEDSAVYLCASSLGNLAGGPYNEQFFGPGTRLTVL.

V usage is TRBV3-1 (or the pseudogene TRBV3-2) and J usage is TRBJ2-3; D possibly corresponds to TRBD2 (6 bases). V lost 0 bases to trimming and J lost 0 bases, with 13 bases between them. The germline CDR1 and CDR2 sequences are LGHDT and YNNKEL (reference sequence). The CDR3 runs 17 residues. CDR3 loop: CASSQDPAGSSTDTQYF. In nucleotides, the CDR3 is TGTGCCAGCAGCCAAGATCCCGCGGGGAGTAGCACAGATACGCAGTATTTT.

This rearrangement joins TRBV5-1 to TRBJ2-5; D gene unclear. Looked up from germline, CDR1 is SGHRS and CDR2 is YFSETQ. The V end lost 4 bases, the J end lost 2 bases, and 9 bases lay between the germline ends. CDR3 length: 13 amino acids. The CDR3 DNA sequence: TGCGCCAGCAGCGTCAGATTTCAAGAGACCCAGTACTTC. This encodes CASSVRFQETQYF.

DNA for the CDR3: TGTGCCAGCAGTTCCTTTTTCTGGGAGGGTGGCTACACCTTC. Translated, it gives CASSSFFWEGGYTF. The J gene is TRBJ1-2, the V gene TRBV28; D remains ambiguous. Germline CDR1 and CDR2: MDHEN and SYDVKM. Trimming shortened V by 4 bases and J by 7 bases, and 16 bases separated the two germline ends. This CDR3 has 14 residues.

CDR3 nucleotides: TGTGCCAGCAGCCAGACTTTGGGCGGGTCCTACAATGAGCAGTTCTTC. Translated: CASSQTLGGSYNEQFF. The rearrangement joins TRBV4-2 to TRBJ2-1; TRBD2 might be the D (5 bases). The CDR3 contains 16 residues. From germline, CDR1 is LGHNA and CDR2 YNFKEQ. The V gene lost 3 bases and the J gene lost 1 base, with 13 bases spanning the gap.

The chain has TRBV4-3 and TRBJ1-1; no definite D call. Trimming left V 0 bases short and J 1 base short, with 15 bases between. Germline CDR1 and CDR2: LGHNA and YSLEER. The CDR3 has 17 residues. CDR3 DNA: TGCGCCAGCAGCCAAGATAAGCATGCAGGCCCGAACACTGAAGCTTTCTTT. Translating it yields CASSQDKHAGPNTEAFF.

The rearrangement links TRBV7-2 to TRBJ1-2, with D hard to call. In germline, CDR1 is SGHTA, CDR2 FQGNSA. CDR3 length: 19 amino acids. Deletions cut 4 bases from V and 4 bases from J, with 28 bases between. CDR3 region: CASSSLAVFAQVSPYGYTF. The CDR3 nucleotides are TGTGCCAGCAGCTCCCTTGCGGTCTTTGCCCAAGTGAGCCCCTATGGCTACACCTTC.

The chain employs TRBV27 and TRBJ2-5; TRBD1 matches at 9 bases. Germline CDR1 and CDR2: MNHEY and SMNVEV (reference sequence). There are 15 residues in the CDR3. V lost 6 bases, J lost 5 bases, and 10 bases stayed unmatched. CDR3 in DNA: TGTGCCAGCAGACTTGGGACAGGGCTGAGGGAGACCCAGTACTTC. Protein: CASRLGTGLRETQYF.

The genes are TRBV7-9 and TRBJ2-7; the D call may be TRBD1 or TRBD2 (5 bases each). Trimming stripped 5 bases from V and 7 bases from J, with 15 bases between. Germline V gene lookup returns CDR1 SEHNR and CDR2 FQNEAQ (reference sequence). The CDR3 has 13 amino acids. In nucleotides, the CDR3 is TGTGCCAGCAGCACACAGGTGACTAATGAGCAGTACTTC. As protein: CASSTQVTNEQYF.

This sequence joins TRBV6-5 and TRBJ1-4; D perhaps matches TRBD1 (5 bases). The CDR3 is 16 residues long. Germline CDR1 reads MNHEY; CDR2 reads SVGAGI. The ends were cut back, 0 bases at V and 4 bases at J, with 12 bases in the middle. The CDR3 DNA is TGTGCCAGCAGTTACTCGATAGGGGCCGGTAATGAAAAACTGTTTTTT. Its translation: CASSYSIGAGNEKLFF.

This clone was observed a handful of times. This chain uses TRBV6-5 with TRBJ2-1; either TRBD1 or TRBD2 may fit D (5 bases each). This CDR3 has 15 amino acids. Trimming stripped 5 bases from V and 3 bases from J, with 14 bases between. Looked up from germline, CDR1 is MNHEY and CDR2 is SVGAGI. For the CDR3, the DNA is TGTGCCAGCAGTCAGGGTAGGACTTACTACAATGAGCAGTTCTTC. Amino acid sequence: CASSQGRTYYNEQFF.

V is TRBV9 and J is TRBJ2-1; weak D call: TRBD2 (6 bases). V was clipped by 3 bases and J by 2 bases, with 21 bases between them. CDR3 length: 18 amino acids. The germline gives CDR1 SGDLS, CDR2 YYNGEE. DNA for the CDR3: TGTGCCAGCAGCGGTAGTGCCCTTTTGCGGGACGCCTACAATGAGCAGTTCTTC. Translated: CASSGSALLRDAYNEQFF.

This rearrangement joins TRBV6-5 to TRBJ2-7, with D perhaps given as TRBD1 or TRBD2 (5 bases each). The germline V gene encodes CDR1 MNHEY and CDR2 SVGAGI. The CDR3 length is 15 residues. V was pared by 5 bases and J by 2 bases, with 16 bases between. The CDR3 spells CASSTTLGAPYEQYF. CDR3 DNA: TGTGCCAGCAGTACGACCCTCGGGGCCCCCTACGAGCAGTACTTC.

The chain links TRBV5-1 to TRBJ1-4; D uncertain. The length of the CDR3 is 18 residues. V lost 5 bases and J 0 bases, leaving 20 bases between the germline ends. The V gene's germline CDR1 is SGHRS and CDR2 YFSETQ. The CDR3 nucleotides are TGCGCCAGCAGTTATGACGTCCGCAGGCGTGCAACTAATGAAAAACTGTTTTTT. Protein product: CASSYDVRRRATNEKLFF.

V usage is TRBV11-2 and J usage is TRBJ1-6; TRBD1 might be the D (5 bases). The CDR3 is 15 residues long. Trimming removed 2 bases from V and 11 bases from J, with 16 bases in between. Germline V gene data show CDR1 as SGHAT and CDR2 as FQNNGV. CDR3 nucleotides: TGTGCCAGCAGCTTACCGGCCAGGGCCGGGCCACCCCTCCACTTT. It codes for CASSLPARAGPPLHF.

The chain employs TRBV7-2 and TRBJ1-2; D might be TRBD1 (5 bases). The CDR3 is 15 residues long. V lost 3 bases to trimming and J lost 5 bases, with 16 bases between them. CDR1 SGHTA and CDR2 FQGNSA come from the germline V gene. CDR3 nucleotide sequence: TGTGCCAGCAGCTTGGCCGGCCAGGGTGGGTATGGCTACACCTTC. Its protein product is CASSLAGQGGYGYTF.

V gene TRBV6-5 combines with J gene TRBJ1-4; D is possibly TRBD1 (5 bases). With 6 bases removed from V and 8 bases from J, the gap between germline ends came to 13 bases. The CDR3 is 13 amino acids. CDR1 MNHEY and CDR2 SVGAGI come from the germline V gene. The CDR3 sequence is CASRREGYEKLFF. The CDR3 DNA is TGTGCCAGCAGACGGGAGGGGTACGAAAAACTGTTTTTT.

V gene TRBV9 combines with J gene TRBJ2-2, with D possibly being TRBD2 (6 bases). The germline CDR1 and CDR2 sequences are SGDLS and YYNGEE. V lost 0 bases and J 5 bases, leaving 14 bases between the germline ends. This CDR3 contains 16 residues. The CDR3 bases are TGTGCCAGCAGCGTAGGAGCGGGCTTGGGGACCGGGGAGCTGTTTTTT. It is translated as CASSVGAGLGTGELFF. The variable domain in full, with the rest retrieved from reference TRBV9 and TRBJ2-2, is DSGVTQTPKHLITATGQRVTLRCSPRSGDLSVYWYQQSLDQGLQFLIQYYNGEERAKGNILERFSAQQFPDLHSELNLSSLELGDSALYFCASSVGAGLGTGELFFGEGSRLTVL.

CDR3 coding DNA: TGTGCCAGCAGCGTAAAGTCAGGGTCAGACGGACACTATGGCTACACCTTC. Protein product: CASSVKSGSDGHYGYTF. This chain uses TRBV9 with TRBJ1-2; perhaps TRBD1 as D (5 bases). The CDR3 is 17 residues long. Per germline, CDR1 SGDLS and CDR2 YYNGEE. Trimming took 1 base from V and 3 from J, leaving 19 bases between them.

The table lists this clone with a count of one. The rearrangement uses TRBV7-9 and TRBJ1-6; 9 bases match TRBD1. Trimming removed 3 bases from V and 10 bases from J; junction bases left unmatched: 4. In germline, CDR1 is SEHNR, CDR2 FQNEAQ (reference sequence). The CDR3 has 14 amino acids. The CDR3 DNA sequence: TGTGCCAGCAGCTTTTTGGACAGGGGATCACCCCTCCACTTT. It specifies CASSFLDRGSPLHF.

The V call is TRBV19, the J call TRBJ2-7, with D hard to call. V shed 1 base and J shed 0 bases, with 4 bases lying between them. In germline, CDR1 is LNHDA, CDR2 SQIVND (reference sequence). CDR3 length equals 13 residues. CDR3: CASSIGLSYEQYF. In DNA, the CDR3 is TGTGCCAGTAGTATAGGACTCTCCTACGAGCAGTACTTC.

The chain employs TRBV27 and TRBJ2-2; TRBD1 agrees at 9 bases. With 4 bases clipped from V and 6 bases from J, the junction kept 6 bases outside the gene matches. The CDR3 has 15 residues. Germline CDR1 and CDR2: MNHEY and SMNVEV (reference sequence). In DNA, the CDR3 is TGTGCCAGCAGTTGGGGGACAGGGCGGGCCGGGGAGCTGTTTTTT. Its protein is CASSWGTGRAGELFF.